The sequence of this T cell receptor (beta chain) was determined in a study of control samples from healthy donors and cancer patients. The CDR3 is made up of 14 amino acids. Germline V CDR1 and CDR2: SGDLS, YYNGEE. The junction had 5 bases not matched to a gene; V was cut back by 3 bases and J by 3 bases. The method was immunoSEQ multiplex PCR; TCRdb's version includes in-frame clones alone and lacks a portion of them. The sample has roughly 150,000 clones; 70% to 90% are singletons. The chain joins TRBV9 to TRBJ1-2; 7 bases agree with TRBD1. The source material was blood. This sequence was found in a man between 18 and 35 years old in good health. The CDR3 reads CASSGQGADYGYTF. The CDR3 DNA follows: TGTGCCAGCAGCGGACAGGGTGCGGACTATGGCTACACCTTC.